The present TCR beta chain was sequenced within a study of cytomegalovirus exposure and HLA in healthy donors. The CDR3 consists of 14 residues. Germline lookup yields CDR1 MGHRA and CDR2 YSYEKL. Deletions cut 4 bases from V and 1 base from J, with 10 bases between. Using immunoSEQ multiplex PCR, the repertoire was profiled, and TCRdb retains in-frame clones only, with some absent. This repertoire shows 70,000 or so clones, about 94% found once; its top ten account for more than 1%. This chain uses TRBV4-1 with TRBJ1-1, with D possibly TRBD1 on 5 matching bases. The sample taken for sequencing was PBMCs. The TCR comes from a woman aged 18-29 years in good health and CMV-seronegative. The CDR3 sequence is CASSPGLWNTEAFF. DNA of the CDR3: TGCGCCAGCAGCCCGGGACTCTGGAACACTGAAGCTTTCTTT.